In this sample, the clone carrying this T cell receptor (beta chain) turned up many times. Template material for amplifying TCR beta CDR3 regions consisted of RNA transcripts. The HTBI set primed first-round TCR CDR3 RT-PCR. TCRdb itself ran the multiplex PCR reads through MiXCR, one entry per CDR3 protein. The table has hundreds of thousands of distinct CDR3 sequences, around 25% seen once. The data were taken from a study of T cells in Graves' hyperthyroidism and ophthalmopathy. Pregnant or lactating patients were excluded, as were those with uncontrolled infection or other autoimmune disease. The receptor was isolated from a woman aged 35 to 49 with Graves' ophthalmopathy. The sample was blood.

Written as DNA, the CDR3 is TGTGCCAGCAGCCCCACTCGACAGGTTGGCTACACCTTC. Its protein is CASSPTRQVGYTF. This chain uses TRBV6-1 with TRBJ1-2, with D possibly matching TRBD1 (6 bases). V lost 6 bases and J 7 bases, leaving 15 bases between the germline ends. The germline V gene encodes CDR1 MNHNS and CDR2 SASEGT. This CDR3 comprises 13 residues.